The 32 T cell receptor beta chains listed next were all sequenced from one sample in a study of identical twins. TCRdb reprocessed the 5' RACE reads via MiXCR and lists one record per CDR3 protein. Of about 240,000 distinct CDR3 sequences in the sample, roughly a tenth are singletons; the top ten hold 9% to 10%. Sequenced input: memory T cells sorted from blood. These receptor sequences come from a man between 45 and 60 years old in good health.

This clonotype was observed many times. The chain joins TRBV10-3 to TRBJ1-2; tentative D call: TRBD1 (5 bases). In germline, CDR1 is ENHRY, CDR2 SYGVKD. The CDR3 covers 13 residues. Trimming took off 7 bases at V and 1 base at J, with 10 bases between the two ends. CDR3 coding DNA: TGTGCCATCATGGGACCGGGTAACTATGGCTACACCTTC. Protein: CAIMGPGNYGYTF.

The chain employs TRBV20-1 and TRBJ2-7; perhaps D is TRBD1 or TRBD2 (6 bases each). The CDR3 spans 14 residues. The germline CDR1 and CDR2 sequences are DFQATT and SNEGSKA (reference sequence). Trimming cost V 1 base and J 1 base, with 11 bases left between them. The CDR3 DNA sequence: TGCAGTGCTAGAGGGGGGGACATGTCCTACGAGCAGTACTTC. Its protein product is CSARGGDMSYEQYF.

In its sample, this clonotype was seen a few times. The chain recombines TRBV20-1 with TRBJ2-1; 10 nucleotides line up with TRBD2. Trimming cost V 1 base and J 3 bases; bases outside gene matches: 9. Per the germline V gene, CDR1 is DFQATT and CDR2 is SNEGSKA (reference sequence). The CDR3 covers 17 residues. This CDR3 reads CSARVSRLAGIYNEQFF. Written as DNA, the CDR3 is TGCAGTGCTAGAGTGAGTAGACTAGCGGGCATCTACAATGAGCAGTTCTTC.

This clonotype was counted only a few times. The chain joins TRBV3-1 to TRBJ1-2, with 7 bases fitting TRBD1. Germline V gene lookup returns CDR1 LGHDT and CDR2 YNNKEL (reference sequence). CDR3 length: 15 amino acids. V was pared by 3 bases and J by 5 bases, with 9 bases of the junction left unmatched. CDR3: CASSHRWGTAYGYTF. CDR3 DNA: TGTGCCAGCAGCCATCGCTGGGGGACAGCTTATGGCTACACCTTC. Full variable domain (missing parts from reference TRBV3-1 and TRBJ1-2): DTAVSQTPKYLVTQMGNDKSIKCEQNLGHDTMYWYKQDSKKFLKIMFSYNNKELIINETVPNRFSPKSPDKAHLNLHINSLELGDSAVYFCASSHRWGTAYGYTFGSGTRLTVV.

The V and J genes are TRBV15 and TRBJ2-7, with 9 bases lining up with TRBD2. The V segment lost 5 bases and the J segment 5 bases; nucleotides outside the gene matches: 7. The CDR3 consists of 14 residues. The V gene's germline CDR1 is LNHNV and CDR2 YYDKDF (reference sequence). The CDR3 sequence is CATSDAGGVDEQYF. Here the CDR3 DNA reads TGTGCCACCAGCGATGCGGGGGGGGTAGACGAGCAGTACTTC.

This clonotype was seen repeatedly, ten times or more. The chain links TRBV29-1 to TRBJ1-2; D ambiguous. With 4 bases removed from V and 2 bases from J, the gap between germline ends came to 8 bases. The CDR3 is 12 amino acids. Per the germline V gene, CDR1 is SQVTM and CDR2 is ANQGSEA. Here the CDR3 reads CSVVTANYGYTF. DNA of the CDR3: TGCAGCGTTGTGACGGCAAACTATGGCTACACCTTC.

The sample holds a few counts of this clonotype. The V call is TRBV6-1, the J call TRBJ2-1; D is possibly TRBD2 (5 bases). Germline loops: CDR1 MNHNS, CDR2 SASEGT. The V end was cut by 7 bases, the J end by 8 bases, with 18 bases between. The CDR3 is 14 amino acids. Here the CDR3 DNA reads TGTGCCAGCACAGGCTACGCCACTAGAGATGAGCAGTTCTTC. This gives the protein CASTGYATRDEQFF.

This clonotype was seen only a few times. The chain has TRBV20-1 and TRBJ2-1; D not resolved. CDR1 and CDR2 (germline): DFQATT, SNEGSKA (reference sequence). The CDR3 has 12 residues. The V end was cut by 0 bases, the J end by 7 bases, with 7 bases between. The CDR3 loop is CSARDDFNEQFF. The CDR3 region has the DNA TGCAGTGCTAGAGATGACTTTAATGAGCAGTTCTTC.

This clonotype was observed at least ten times. This chain links TRBV29-1 with TRBJ1-1; D is uncertain. There are 12 residues in the CDR3. The V gene lost 6 bases and the J gene lost 4 bases, with 12 bases spanning the gap. Germline V gene data show CDR1 as SQVTM and CDR2 as ANQGSEA. For the CDR3, the DNA is TGCAGCGTGGGAGACCGCCTCACTGAAGCTTTCTTT. Protein product: CSVGDRLTEAFF.

Only a few counts were recorded for this clonotype. The chain carries TRBV15 and TRBJ2-7; D unclear. V lost 5 bases and J 0 bases, leaving 11 bases between the germline ends. CDR3 length equals 14 residues. From germline, CDR1 is LNHNV and CDR2 YYDKDF (reference sequence). The CDR3 reads CATSSHGSSYEQYF. In DNA form, the CDR3 reads TGTGCCACCAGCTCTCACGGGTCCTCCTACGAGCAGTACTTC.

This clonotype has at least ten counts. This sequence joins TRBV20-1 and TRBJ2-5, with 12 bases lining up with TRBD2. The CDR3 runs 16 residues. Trimming took 6 bases from V and 1 from J; bases not matched to a gene: 9. CDR1 DFQATT and CDR2 SNEGSKA come from the germline V gene (reference sequence). For the CDR3, the DNA is TGCAGTGCCCCTCGGACTAGCGGGACCCCCCAAGAGACCCAGTACTTC. Protein: CSAPRTSGTPQETQYF.

This clonotype was recorded a few times. V is TRBV20-1 and J is TRBJ1-5; D is possibly TRBD1 (6 bases). This CDR3 comprises 15 residues. V lost 5 bases and J lost 2, with 16 bases in between. Germline V gives CDR1 DFQATT, CDR2 SNEGSKA (reference sequence). The CDR3 DNA reads as TGCAGTGCTCCCCCACAGGGAGATCGCAATCAGCCCCAGCATTTT. Its protein product is CSAPPQGDRNQPQHF.

In this sample, this clonotype turned up many times. V usage is TRBV28 and J usage is TRBJ1-5; the D is unclear. CDR1 MDHEN and CDR2 SYDVKM come from the germline V gene. The CDR3 covers 15 residues. Trimming removed 2 bases from V and 1 base from J, with 9 bases in between. The CDR3 bases are TGTGCCAGCAGTTTACTTCAGAGCAGCAATCAGCCCCAGCATTTT. Protein product: CASSLLQSSNQPQHF.

This clonotype was seen many times. V and J are TRBV6-1 and TRBJ2-5; the match to TRBD2 covers 12 bases. CDR3 length: 14 amino acids. Germline loops: CDR1 MNHNS, CDR2 SASEGT. J lost 8 bases, V lost 6 bases, and 7 bases had no gene match. The CDR3 nucleotides read TGTGCCAGCAGGCCAGGACTAGCGGGGCCCACCCAGTACTTC. Amino acid sequence: CASRPGLAGPTQYF.

The genes are TRBV15 and TRBJ2-1; a weak D match, TRBD1 (5 bases). The CDR3 consists of 15 residues. The germline gives CDR1 LNHNV, CDR2 YYDKDF (reference sequence). The ends were cut back, 5 bases at V and 1 base at J, with 12 bases in the middle. CDR3 residues: CATSASRASYNEQFF. CDR3 bases: TGTGCCACCAGCGCGTCCAGGGCGTCCTACAATGAGCAGTTCTTC.

The V call is TRBV9, the J call TRBJ2-5; perhaps TRBD2 as D (5 bases). Germline assignment: CDR1 SGDLS and CDR2 YYNGEE. Trimming shortened V by 0 bases and J by 5 bases, and 14 bases separated the two germline ends. CDR3 size: 15 residues. The CDR3 loop reads CASSVGESGWETQYF. Written as DNA, the CDR3 is TGTGCCAGCAGCGTAGGGGAGTCGGGATGGGAGACCCAGTACTTC.

This clonotype was observed at least ten times. The J gene is TRBJ2-5, the V gene TRBV12-3 or TRBV12-4; tentative D call: TRBD2 (6 bases). V was pared by 3 bases and J by 5 bases, with 13 bases between. This CDR3 contains 14 residues. Here the CDR3 DNA reads TGTGCCAGCAGTTTTTGGGGGGTTAGCGAGACCCAGTACTTC. Translation: CASSFWGVSETQYF.

The chain carries TRBV5-4 and TRBJ2-5; D call uncertain. The V gene lost 3 bases and the J gene lost 7 bases, with 7 bases spanning the gap. This CDR3 is built from 11 residues. CDR1 and CDR2 (germline): SGHNT, YYREEE (reference sequence). The CDR3 loop reads CASSSLGTQYF. CDR3 DNA: TGTGCCAGCAGCTCCCTGGGGACCCAGTACTTC.

The chain has TRBV7-9 and TRBJ2-5, with 11 bases that match TRBD1. Germline CDR1 reads SEHNR; CDR2 reads FQNEAQ (reference sequence). The CDR3 runs to 14 residues. Trimming cost V 7 bases and J 5 bases; bases outside gene matches: 6. CDR3 sequence reads: CASTRTGGMETQYF. The CDR3 bases are TGTGCCAGCACAAGGACAGGGGGCATGGAGACCCAGTACTTC.

This clonotype was observed many times. The chain recombines TRBV20-1 with TRBJ1-2; D is unresolved. Deletions cut 0 bases from V and 8 bases from J, with 22 bases between. Germline lookup yields CDR1 DFQATT and CDR2 SNEGSKA (reference sequence). CDR3 length: 16 residues. For the CDR3, the DNA is TGCAGTGCTAGAGATGGAAAAGGTAACATGGAGAGAGGCTACACCTTC. It yields the protein CSARDGKGNMERGYTF.

This clonotype was observed at least ten times. The rearrangement links TRBV27 to TRBJ2-2; D might be TRBD1 (5 bases). Germline assignment: CDR1 MNHEY and CDR2 SMNVEV (reference sequence). The CDR3 is 12 residues long. Trimming stripped 5 bases from V and 6 bases from J, with 7 bases between. CDR3 in DNA: TGTGCCAGCAGTCCCAGGGCCGGGGAGCTGTTTTTT. It translates to CASSPRAGELFF.

In this sample, this clonotype turned up many times. V and J are TRBV4-2 and TRBJ2-2, with TRBD1 identical over 8 bases. This CDR3 spans 18 amino acids. V shed 1 base and J 0 bases; nucleotides not matched to a gene: 7. Germline CDR1 reads LGHNA; CDR2 reads YNFKEQ. CDR3 amino acids: CASSQVLRGLANTGELFF. CDR3 nucleotides: TGTGCCAGCAGCCAAGTCCTCAGGGGGCTCGCGAACACCGGGGAGCTGTTTTTT.

The V gene is TRBV20-1, the J gene TRBJ1-2; D is unclear. V lost 6 bases to trimming and J lost 5 bases, with 16 bases between them. Germline V gene data show CDR1 as DFQATT and CDR2 as SNEGSKA (reference sequence). This CDR3 spans 13 amino acids. The chain's CDR3 is CSAPQAGRYGYTF. In DNA form, the CDR3 reads TGCAGTGCCCCCCAAGCGGGGAGGTATGGCTACACCTTC.

This clonotype appeared many times. The CDR3 loop is CASRLAGETDTQYF. The CDR3 nucleotides read TGCGCCAGCCGGCTAGCGGGAGAGACAGATACGCAGTATTTT. The chain has TRBV5-1 and TRBJ2-3; 10 bases agree with TRBD2. Trimming at V came to 7 bases and at J to 3 bases, leaving 5 bases not matched to a gene. Germline V lookup: CDR1 SGHRS, CDR2 YFSETQ. The CDR3 totals 14 residues.

This clonotype was seen repeatedly, ten times or more. The V call is TRBV28, the J call TRBJ2-3, with D perhaps matching TRBD2 (6 bases). CDR3 length: 17 amino acids. Germline CDR1 reads MDHEN; CDR2 reads SYDVKM. Deletions cut 4 bases from V and 0 bases from J, with 17 bases between. This CDR3 is CASSSLDYTYSTDTQYF. Here the CDR3 DNA reads TGTGCCAGCAGTTCTCTGGACTACACGTATAGCACAGATACGCAGTATTTT.

This clonotype came up many times. This sequence joins TRBV7-9 and TRBJ2-7; possibly TRBD1 for D (6 bases). The CDR3 length is 13 residues. V was clipped by 5 bases and J by 5 bases, with 13 bases between them. The germline V gene has CDR1 SEHNR and CDR2 FQNEAQ (reference sequence). CDR3 DNA: TGTGCCAGCAGCCTCAGCCAGGGGAACGAGCAGTACTTC. This codes for CASSLSQGNEQYF.

This clonotype was seen a few times. The chain carries TRBV5-1 and TRBJ2-3; D may be TRBD1 (6 bases). Looked up from germline, CDR1 is SGHRS and CDR2 is YFSETQ. The CDR3 loop spans 16 amino acids. V lost 4 bases, J lost 1 base, and 16 bases lay in between. CDR3 region: CASSILGQLRTDTQYF. In DNA form, the CDR3 reads TGCGCCAGCAGCATACTTGGACAGTTACGCACAGATACGCAGTATTTT.

J is TRBJ1-6 and V is TRBV4-3; D possibly corresponds to TRBD1 (5 bases). The CDR3 totals 13 residues. With 7 bases removed from V and 7 bases from J, the gap between germline ends came to 11 bases. CDR1 is LGHNA, CDR2 YSLEER, per germline. This CDR3 reads CASNEQANSPLHF. CDR3 coding DNA: TGCGCCAGCAATGAACAGGCGAATTCACCCCTCCACTTT.

This clonotype was found many times. V usage is TRBV4-3 and J usage is TRBJ2-3; possibly TRBD2 for D (5 bases). Germline lookup yields CDR1 LGHNA and CDR2 YSLEER. The CDR3 contains 15 residues. Trimming removed 0 bases from V and 2 bases from J, with 9 bases in between. The CDR3 here is CASSQENGNTDTQYF. DNA of the CDR3: TGCGCCAGCAGCCAAGAAAACGGGAACACAGATACGCAGTATTTT.

This clonotype has only a few counts. The rearrangement joins TRBV27 to TRBJ2-1; D is tentatively TRBD1 or TRBD2 (5 bases each). The V gene lost 5 bases and the J gene lost 0 bases, with 14 bases spanning the gap. Germline CDR1 reads MNHEY; CDR2 reads SMNVEV (reference sequence). The CDR3 runs 16 residues. The CDR3 loop is CASSGDLLSSYNEQFF. The DNA for the CDR3 is TGTGCCAGCAGTGGGGACCTCCTCAGCTCCTACAATGAGCAGTTCTTC.

This clonotype came up many times. The chain is built from TRBV10-3 and TRBJ2-2; 13 bases match TRBD2. This CDR3 is 16 amino acids long. Germline V gene lookup returns CDR1 ENHRY and CDR2 SYGVKD. J lost 5 bases, V lost 4 bases, and 4 bases had no gene match. The CDR3 sequence: CAISGLAGGLTGELFF. In nucleotides, the CDR3 is TGTGCCATCAGTGGACTAGCGGGGGGTCTAACCGGGGAGCTGTTTTTT.

The V gene is TRBV15, the J gene TRBJ2-7; 7 nucleotides line up with TRBD2. There are 18 residues in the CDR3. CDR1 is LNHNV and CDR2 is YYDKDF in the germline V gene (reference sequence). Unmatched junction bases numbered 14, after V lost 0 bases and J lost 3 bases. This CDR3 reads CATSRDRGVGRSYYEQYF. CDR3 coding DNA: TGTGCCACCAGCAGAGATAGAGGGGTCGGGAGGTCTTACTACGAGCAGTACTTC.